This record looks at one TCR beta chain sequence and its context. Its antigen is not known. This CDR3 comprises 15 residues. Germline V gene data show CDR1 as GTSNPN and CDR2 as SVGIG (reference sequence). V was cut by 1 base and J by 0 bases, with 12 bases left in between. The source of the sample is a study of T cell responses to AZD1222 COVID-19 vaccine. About the study: Some second doses came at about 4 weeks and others at about 12 weeks; these were pooled.

General study points: Breadth and depth of Spike-specific TCRs rose after two AZD1222 doses. Repertoires were collected only later (after the peak T cell response had occurred). At study baseline, merely six AZD1222 recipients were seropositive.

TCRdb keeps only in-frame clones here, not all; method: immunoSEQ multiplex PCR. Counted here are some 120,000 clones, approximately 93% occurring once; the ten biggest clones make up more than 2.5%. The genes are TRBV30 and TRBJ1-1, with D tentatively TRBD1 (6 bases). The specimen was peripheral blood, collected on day 0 of AZD1222 vaccination. This clonotype was sampled from an adult in good health. The CDR3 DNA sequence: TGTGCCTGGAGTGCCCCGGGACATATGAACACTGAAGCTTTCTTT. Its protein product is CAWSAPGHMNTEAFF.